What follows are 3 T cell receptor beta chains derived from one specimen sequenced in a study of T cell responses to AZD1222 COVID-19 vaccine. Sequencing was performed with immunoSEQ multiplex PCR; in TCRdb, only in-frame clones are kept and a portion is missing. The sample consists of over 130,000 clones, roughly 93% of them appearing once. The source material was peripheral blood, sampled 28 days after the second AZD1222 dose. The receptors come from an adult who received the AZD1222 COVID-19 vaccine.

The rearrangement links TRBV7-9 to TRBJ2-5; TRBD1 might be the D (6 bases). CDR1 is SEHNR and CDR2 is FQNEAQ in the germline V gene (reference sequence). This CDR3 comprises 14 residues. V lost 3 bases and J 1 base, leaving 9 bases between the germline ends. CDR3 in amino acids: CASSLLDSQETQYF. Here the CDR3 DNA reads TGTGCCAGCAGCTTGTTGGACAGCCAAGAGACCCAGTACTTC. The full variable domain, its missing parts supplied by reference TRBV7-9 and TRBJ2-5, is DTGVSQNPRHKITKRGQNVTFRCDPISEHNRLYWYRQTLGQGPEFLTYFQNEAQLEKSRLLSDRFSAERPKGSFSTLEIQRTEQGDSAMYLCASSLLDSQETQYFGPGTRLLVL.

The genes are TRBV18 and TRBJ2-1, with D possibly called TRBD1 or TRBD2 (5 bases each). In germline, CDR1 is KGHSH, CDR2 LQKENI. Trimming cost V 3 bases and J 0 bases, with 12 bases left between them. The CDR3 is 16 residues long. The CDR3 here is CASSPPGTSSYNEQFF. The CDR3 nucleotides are TGTGCCAGCTCACCCCCCGGGACGAGCTCCTACAATGAGCAGTTCTTC.

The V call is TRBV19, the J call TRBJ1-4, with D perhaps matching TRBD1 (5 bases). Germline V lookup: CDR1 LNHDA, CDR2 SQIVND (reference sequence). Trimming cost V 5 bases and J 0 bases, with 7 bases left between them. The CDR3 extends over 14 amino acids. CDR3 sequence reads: CASSRGSTNEKLFF. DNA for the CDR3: TGTGCCAGTAGTCGGGGGTCAACTAATGAAAAACTGTTTTTT.